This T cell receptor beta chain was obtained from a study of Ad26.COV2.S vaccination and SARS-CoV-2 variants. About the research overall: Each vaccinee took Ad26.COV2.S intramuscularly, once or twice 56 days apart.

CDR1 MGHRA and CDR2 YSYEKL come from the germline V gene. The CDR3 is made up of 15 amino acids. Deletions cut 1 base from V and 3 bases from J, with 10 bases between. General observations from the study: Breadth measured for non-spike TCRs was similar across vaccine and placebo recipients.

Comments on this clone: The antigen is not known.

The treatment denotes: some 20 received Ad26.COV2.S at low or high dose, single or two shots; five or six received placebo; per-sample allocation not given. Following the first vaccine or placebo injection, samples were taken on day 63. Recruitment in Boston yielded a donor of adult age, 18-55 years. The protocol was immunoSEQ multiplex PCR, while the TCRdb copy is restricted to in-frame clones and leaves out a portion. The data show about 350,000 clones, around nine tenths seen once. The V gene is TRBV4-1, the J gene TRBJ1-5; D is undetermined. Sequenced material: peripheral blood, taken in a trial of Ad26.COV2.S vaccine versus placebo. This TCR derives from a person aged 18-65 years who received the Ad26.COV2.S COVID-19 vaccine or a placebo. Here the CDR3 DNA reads TGCGCCAGCAGCCAAGCGTCAACTGACAATCAGCCCCAGCATTTT. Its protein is CASSQASTDNQPQHF.